This T cell receptor (beta chain) was recorded in a study of graft-versus-host responses after intestinal transplantation. At the level of the study: Following induction with anti-thymocyte globulin, all recipients were given tacrolimus and steroids for 2 to 4 years. The study, taken as a whole, reports: Declines in HvG clones occurring early post-transplant were associated with peak circulating GvH clone levels.

Concerning this clone itself: Its specificity is unknown.

The method was immunoSEQ multiplex PCR; TCRdb's version includes in-frame clones alone and lacks a portion of them. The data show more than 65,000 clones, with approximately 96% seen just once and over 0.45% held by the top ten. The specimen comprised unstimulated CD8+ T cells sorted from spleen or lymph node cells, sampled before intestinal transplant. The receptor was derived from a human donor who received an intestinal transplant.

DNA of the CDR3: TGTGCCAGCAGTGGACTAGCGGGAGCAGATACGCAGTATTTT. It encodes CASSGLAGADTQYF. The rearrangement uses TRBV6-5 and TRBJ2-3; 13 nucleotides match TRBD2. Per the germline V gene, CDR1 is MNHEY and CDR2 is SVGAGI. Trimming at V came to 5 bases and at J to 4 bases, leaving 0 bases not matched to a gene. CDR3 length equals 14 residues.